A selection of T cell receptor beta chains follows, all from one sample in a study of cytomegalovirus exposure and HLA in healthy donors. TCRdb keeps only in-frame clones here, not all; method: immunoSEQ multiplex PCR. Among approximately 88,000 clones, around 77% were seen once, and the ten largest hold less than 4.5%. The sample taken for sequencing was PBMCs. Receptors originate from a man under 40 in good health and CMV-seronegative. Both conserved end residues are part of each CDR3. Fields, in order: J gene, D gene, clone size, V gene, CDR3 DNA, CDR3 protein. The D gene is left open where the match is weak. Clone size, where shown, is once, few, many, or a class for clones that have expanded.

TRBJ1-1 | TRBD1 | NA | TRBV19 | TGTGCCAGTAGTACCGCCGCGGACAGGAGCATGAACACTGAAGCTTTCTTT | CASSTAADRSMNTEAFF
TRBJ2-3 | TRBD1 | once | TRBV11-2 | TGTGCCAGCAGCTTGGGCCCGGGACAGGGTTTGGGAGATACGCAGTATTTT | CASSLGPGQGLGDTQYF
TRBJ1-4 | NA | NA | TRBV20-1 | TGCAGTGCGCCACAGGATGAAAAACTGTTTTTT | CSAPQDEKLFF
TRBJ1-4 | NA | NA | TRBV6-4 | TGTGCCAGAAACGGTAATGAAAAACTGTTTTTT | CARNGNEKLFF
TRBJ2-2 | NA | NA | TRBV7-2 | TGTGCCAGCAGCTTAGCGAGGGGGAGGGGGGCCGGGGAGCTGTTTTTT | CASSLARGRGAGELFF
TRBJ1-1 | NA | NA | TRBV6-5 | TGTGCCAGCAGCTCCCCCAGGGTAACGAACACTGAAGCTTTCTTT | CASSSPRVTNTEAFF
TRBJ2-1 | NA | NA | TRBV2 | TGTGCCAGCAGTGAAGAGGCGGCAGGGGCATACAATGAGCAGTTCTTC | CASSEEAAGAYNEQFF
TRBJ2-1 | TRBD2 | NA | TRBV7-9 | TGTGCCAGCAGCAAGGGGACTAGCGAGCACAATGAGCAGTTCTTC | CASSKGTSEHNEQFF
TRBJ1-3 | NA | NA | TRBV4-3 | TGCGCCAGCAGCCAATTAACTGATAGGGGATCTGGAAACACCATATATTTT | CASSQLTDRGSGNTIYF
TRBJ1-1 | NA | NA | TRBV27 | TGTGCCAGCAACAAGCGGGGGGGCCCTGAAGCTTTCTTT | CASNKRGGPEAFF
TRBJ2-3 | TRBD2 | few | TRBV4-2 | TGTGCCAGCAGCCACTTAGCGGGGGGGCAAGTGGATACGCAGTATTTT | CASSHLAGGQVDTQYF
TRBJ1-1 | TRBD1 | NA | TRBV19 | TGTGCCAGTAGTATAACAGGGGGCACTGAAGCTTTCTTT | CASSITGGTEAFF
TRBJ1-2 | NA | NA | TRBV6-6 | TGTGCCAGCAGTTACTCGAGCGACAGAGCTAACTATGGCTACACCTTC | CASSYSSDRANYGYTF
TRBJ2-2 | TRBD1 | NA | TRBV29-1 | TGCAGCGTTGCCCAAACCGCACCCGCGACAGGACAGGGCCCCACCGGGGAGCTGTTTTTT | CSVAQTAPATGQGPTGELFF
TRBJ2-5 | TRBD2 | NA | TRBV5-1 | TGCGCCAGCAGCTTGGCTAGCGGGAGTCGGGAGACCCAGTACTTC | CASSLASGSRETQYF
TRBJ2-7 | TRBD1 | few | TRBV28 | TGTGCCAGCAGTTTACCCGGACAGGGTAACTACGAGCAGTACTTC | CASSLPGQGNYEQYF
TRBJ2-3 | TRBD1 | NA | TRBV11-2 | TGTGCCAGCAGCTCCGGACAGGGCGATACGCAGTATTTT | CASSSGQGDTQYF
TRBJ2-1 | TRBD2 | NA | TRBV5-4 | TGTGCCAGCAGCAAGAGACTAGCGGGGGGTCTTATTGAGCAGTTCTTC | CASSKRLAGGLIEQFF
TRBJ1-2 | TRBD1 | NA | TRBV4-3 | TGCGCCAGCAGCCAACCAGGACAGGACGGGGCTTATGGCTACACCTTC | CASSQPGQDGAYGYTF
TRBJ2-1 | TRBD2 | NA | TRBV28 | TGTGCCAGCAGTTTCAGTGCGGGAGACACTATCTCCTACAATGAGCAGTTCTTC | CASSFSAGDTISYNEQFF